The 2 T cell receptor beta chains below all came from one sample that was sequenced in a study of blood T cell repertoires in COVID-19. The method was immunoSEQ multiplex PCR; TCRdb's version includes in-frame clones alone and lacks a portion of them. The data show about 37,000 clones, 80% seen once. The sample taken for sequencing was peripheral blood. These receptors were obtained from a woman aged 70-85 years with acute or convalescent COVID-19.

This CDR3 is CATSGFWGDRTDTQYF. In nucleotides, the CDR3 is TGTGCCACCAGTGGGTTTTGGGGAGACCGCACAGATACGCAGTATTTT. The chain links TRBV24-1 to TRBJ2-3; D may be TRBD2 (5 bases). Germline CDR1 is KGHDR and CDR2 is SFDVKD. V lost 5 bases and J lost 1, with 15 bases in between. The CDR3 has 16 residues.

The chain is built from TRBV5-4 and TRBJ1-3; D might be TRBD1 (5 bases). This CDR3 spans 15 amino acids. Trimming shortened V by 5 bases and J by 0 bases, and 12 bases separated the two germline ends. The germline V gene has CDR1 SGHNT and CDR2 YYREEE (reference sequence). The DNA for the CDR3 is TGTGCCAGCAGTTCGAGACAGAGCTCTGGAAACACCATATATTTT. The encoded protein is CASSSRQSSGNTIYF.